Sample share makes the clone carrying this TCR beta chain medium-sized. Antigen specificity is unknown. The library protocol tagged each TCR cDNA with a unique molecular identifier. Each CDR3 protein is one row after TCRdb ran MiXCR on the 5' RACE reads. This table has 24,000 or so distinct CDR3 sequences, approximately 9% appearing once. With V trimmed by 3 bases and J by 5 bases, 5 bases remained unmatched. This CDR3 spans 14 amino acids. The germline gives CDR1 SNHLY, CDR2 FYNNEI. This sample is drawn from a study of spatial heterogeneity in lung cancer. Time point noted: sample taken at primary tumor resection. The donors comprised roughly 71 untreated early-stage non-small cell lung cancer patients. General study points: Expanded intratumoral alpha and beta TCR counts tracked tumor mutation counts.

The sequenced sample was lung tumor tissue, obtained at surgery. J is TRBJ2-3 and V is TRBV2; 7 positions match TRBD1. This clonotype originated in a male donor with early-stage non-small cell lung cancer. The chain's CDR3 is CASSDRGWQDTQYF. Here the CDR3 DNA reads TGTGCCAGCAGTGACAGGGGGTGGCAAGATACGCAGTATTTT.